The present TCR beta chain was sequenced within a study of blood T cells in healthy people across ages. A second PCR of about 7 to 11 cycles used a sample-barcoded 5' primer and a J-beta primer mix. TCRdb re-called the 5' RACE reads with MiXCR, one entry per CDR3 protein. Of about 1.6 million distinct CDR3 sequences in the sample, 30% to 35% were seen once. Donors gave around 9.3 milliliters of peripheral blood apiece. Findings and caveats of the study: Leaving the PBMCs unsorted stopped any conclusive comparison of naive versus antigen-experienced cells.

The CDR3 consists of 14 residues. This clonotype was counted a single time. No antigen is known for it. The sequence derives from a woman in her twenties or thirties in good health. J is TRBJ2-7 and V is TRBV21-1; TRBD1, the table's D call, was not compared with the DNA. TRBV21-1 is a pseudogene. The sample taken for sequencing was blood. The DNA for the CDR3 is TGTGCCAGCAGCACGACAGGGGGCGATTACGAGCAGTACTTC. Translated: CASSTTGGDYEQYF.